This T cell receptor beta chain was found in a study of early T cells in non-severe SARS-CoV-2 infection. Germline CDR1 SGHDN, CDR2 FVKESK. The V gene end was trimmed by 2 bases and the J gene end by 8 bases; junction bases not matched to a gene: 15. This CDR3 contains 17 residues. TCRdb analysed the 5' RACE reads with MiXCR anew, one entry per CDR3 protein. The sample comprises just under 65,000 distinct CDR3 sequences, approximately 9.2% of which are singletons, and about an eighth rests with the top ten. There are a few counts of this clonotype. This TCR was sampled from an adult who was a healthcare worker with PCR-confirmed SARS-CoV-2 infection or an uninfected control (not recorded which). The J gene is TRBJ2-1, the V gene TRBV14, with 7 bases that match TRBD2. This specimen consisted of whole blood, obtained at baseline. CDR3 nucleotides: TGTGCCAGCAGCCAATATGGGGGGGTAAACTACAATGATGAGCAGTTCTTC. Its protein is CASSQYGGVNYNDEQFF. The complete variable domain, with remaining parts taken from reference TRBV14 and TRBJ2-1, reads EAGVTQFPSHSVIEKGQTVTLRCDPISGHDNLYWYRRVMGKEIKFLLHFVKESKQDESGMPNNRFLAERTGGTYSTLKVQPAELEDSGVYFCASSQYGGVNYNDEQFFGPGTRLTVL.